This T cell receptor (beta chain) was sequenced in a study of blood T cell repertoires in COVID-19. Turning to the study itself: The United States, Italy and Spain provided the acute and convalescent COVID-19 samples.

Germline V CDR1 and CDR2: SNHLY, FYNNEI. The CDR3 is 15 amino acids. Trimming left V 0 bases short and J 3 bases short, with 12 bases between. Profiled with immunoSEQ multiplex PCR; TCRdb holds only in-frame clones, not every one. The sample has 20,000 or so clones; under 90% are singletons. This chain uses TRBV2 with TRBJ2-7, with D possibly TRBD2 on 6 matching bases. Specimen: peripheral blood. The TCR originated in a human donor in a cohort sampled during active COVID-19. This CDR3 is CASSEALRGNYEQYF. The CDR3 DNA sequence: TGTGCCAGCAGTGAAGCGCTTCGGGGGAACTACGAGCAGTACTTC.